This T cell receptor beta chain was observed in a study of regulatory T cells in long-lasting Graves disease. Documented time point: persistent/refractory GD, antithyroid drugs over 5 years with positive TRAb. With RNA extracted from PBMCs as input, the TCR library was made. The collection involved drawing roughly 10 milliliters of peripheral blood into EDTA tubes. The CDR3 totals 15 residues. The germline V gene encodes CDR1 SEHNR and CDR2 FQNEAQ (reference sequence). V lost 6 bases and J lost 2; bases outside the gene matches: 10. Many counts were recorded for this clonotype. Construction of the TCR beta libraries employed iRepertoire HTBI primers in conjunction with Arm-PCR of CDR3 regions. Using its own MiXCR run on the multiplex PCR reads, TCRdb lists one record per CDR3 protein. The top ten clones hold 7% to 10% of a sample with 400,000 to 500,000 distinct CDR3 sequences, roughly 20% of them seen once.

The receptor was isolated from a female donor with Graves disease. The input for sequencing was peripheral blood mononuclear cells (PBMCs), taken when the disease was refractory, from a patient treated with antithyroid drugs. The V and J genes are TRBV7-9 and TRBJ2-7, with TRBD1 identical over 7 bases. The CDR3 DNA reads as TGTGCCAGCAGGAGCGAGGGGGCTCCGACCTACGAGCAGTACTTC. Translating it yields CASRSEGAPTYEQYF.